This T cell receptor (beta chain) was obtained from a study of shared clonotypes between healthy human individuals. On this clone itself: Its cognate antigen is unknown.

Genomic DNA from each subset was divided evenly over several immunoSEQ plates. The data were produced by immunoSEQ multiplex PCR, yet TCRdb's version contains in-frame clones alone and is incomplete. The sample lists fewer than 130,000 clones, about 70% occurring once. Study-wide results and limits: Generation of non-shared clonotypes was less probable than generation of clonotypes shared by all four donors.

Germline V gene lookup returns CDR1 SGHVS and CDR2 FNYEAQ. V shed 1 base and J 2 bases; nucleotides not matched to a gene: 5. This CDR3 region has 15 residues. V gene TRBV7-6 combines with J gene TRBJ2-7, with TRBD1 identical over 7 bases. This receptor was identified in a woman in her twenties or thirties in good health. The specimen was memory CD8+ T cells sorted from blood. Specified subset: CD45RO+ cells pooled with CCR7-negative TemRA cells. The DNA for the CDR3 is TGTGCCAGCAGCTTAGGGGGGACAGAGACCTACGAGCAGTACTTC. It encodes CASSLGGTETYEQYF.